Each of the 27 T cell receptor beta chains below was sequenced from the same sample in a study of blood T cell repertoires in COVID-19. Method: immunoSEQ multiplex PCR; TCRdb's copy keeps in-frame clones and lacks some. The sample lists some 300,000 clones, around 90% occurring once. Sequenced input: PBMCs or T cells enriched from blood (not recorded which). These receptors were obtained from a woman aged 55-69 years in a cohort exposed to, infected with or recovered from COVID-19 (not recorded which).

The CDR3 DNA follows: TGCGCCAGCAGCCAAGATCGACAGGGGAGCACAGATACGCAGTATTTT. Translating gives CASSQDRQGSTDTQYF. The V and J genes are TRBV4-3 and TRBJ2-3; TRBD1 matches at 8 bases. The CDR3 length is 16 residues. V gave up 0 bases and J gave up 0 bases; unmatched junction bases: 2. Germline CDR1 and CDR2: LGHNA and YSLEER.

In its sample, this clone was seen once. The V call is TRBV28, the J call TRBJ2-1; 11 bases map to TRBD2. The CDR3 runs to 13 residues. CDR1 and CDR2 from the germline V gene are MDHEN and SYDVKM. The trim removed 6 bases at V and 8 bases at J, leaving 3 bases unmatched. The CDR3 loop reads CASRLAGVYEQFF. Written as DNA, the CDR3 is TGTGCCAGCAGACTAGCGGGAGTCTATGAGCAGTTCTTC.

This clone was seen just once. The rearrangement links TRBV19 to TRBJ1-4; D gene unclear. V was shortened by 6 bases and J by 6 bases, with 11 bases between the two germline ends. The germline gives CDR1 LNHDA, CDR2 SQIVND (reference sequence). The CDR3 contains 13 residues. CDR3 protein: CASSPRSDEKLFF. The CDR3 nucleotides are TGTGCCAGTAGCCCTCGGAGTGATGAAAAACTGTTTTTT.

This clone was detected only once. This chain links TRBV28 with TRBJ1-1, with D tentatively TRBD1 (6 bases). CDR3 size: 14 residues. Germline assignment: CDR1 MDHEN and CDR2 SYDVKM. The V end lost 7 bases, the J end lost 3 bases, and 15 bases lay between the germline ends. The CDR3 DNA sequence: TGTGCCAGCACCCCGGGGGGGGGCTACACTGAAGCTTTCTTT. Protein product: CASTPGGGYTEAFF.

The V gene is TRBV7-2, the J gene TRBJ1-6, with D perhaps TRBD1 (6 bases). Trimming left V 3 bases short and J 8 bases short, with 8 bases between. From germline, CDR1 is SGHTA and CDR2 FQGNSA. This CDR3 spans 13 amino acids. CDR3 in DNA: TGTGCCAGCAGCTTGGCAGGGGATTCACCCCTCCACTTT. Protein product: CASSLAGDSPLHF.

The V call is TRBV7-8, the J call TRBJ1-6; 7 bases fit TRBD1. V trimming: 2 bases; J trimming: 8 bases; junction bases outside the gene matches: 15. The germline gives CDR1 SGHVS, CDR2 FQNEAQ. This CDR3 spans 18 amino acids. The CDR3 DNA reads TGTGCCAGCAGCTTAAGGTTTCGGCAGGGGGATTCTGATTCACCCCTCCACTTT. This encodes CASSLRFRQGDSDSPLHF.

This clone was seen just once. The J gene is TRBJ1-6, the V gene TRBV30; the D is unclear. The CDR3 loop spans 15 amino acids. V gave up 3 bases and J gave up 2 bases, with 11 bases separating them. The germline V gene has CDR1 GTSNPN and CDR2 SVGIG (reference sequence). The CDR3 DNA is TGTGCCTGGAGAAAAGAGGGAACCTATAATTCACCCCTCCACTTT. Encoded protein: CAWRKEGTYNSPLHF.

The genes are TRBV27 and TRBJ1-6, with 10 bases that match TRBD1. Germline trimming cut 7 bases from V and 7 bases from J; bases unmatched to any gene: 7. Germline V gene data show CDR1 as MNHEY and CDR2 as SMNVEV (reference sequence). The CDR3 consists of 15 residues. The CDR3 loop is CASTIRTGGNSPLHF. The CDR3 bases are TGTGCCAGCACCATTAGGACAGGGGGAAATTCACCCCTCCACTTT.

The chain joins TRBV28 to TRBJ2-7; D remains unclear. The CDR3 has 12 amino acids. V gave up 2 bases and J gave up 3 bases, with 5 bases separating them. CDR1 and CDR2 from the germline V gene are MDHEN and SYDVKM. The CDR3: CASSLGVYEQYF. The CDR3 nucleotides are TGTGCCAGCAGTTTAGGAGTCTACGAGCAGTACTTC. Variable domain in full (rest from reference TRBV28 and TRBJ2-7): DVKVTQSSRYLVKRTGEKVFLECVQDMDHENMFWYRQDPGLGLRLIYFSYDVKMKEKGDIPEGYSVSREKKERFSLILESASTNQTSMYLCASSLGVYEQYFGPGTRLTVT.

The rearrangement uses TRBV9 and TRBJ2-5, with TRBD2 matching 14 bases. From germline, CDR1 is SGDLS and CDR2 YYNGEE. Losses at the gene ends were 0 bases for V and 5 bases for J; bases not matched to a gene: 6. The CDR3 has 17 amino acids. CDR3 sequence (DNA): TGTGCCAGCAGCGTAGAGACTAGCGGGAGGGCCGGGGAGACCCAGTACTTC. It translates to CASSVETSGRAGETQYF.

The chain uses TRBV28 and TRBJ1-2, with 7 bases identical to TRBD1. This CDR3 is 12 amino acids long. Germline CDR1 is MDHEN and CDR2 is SYDVKM. With V trimmed by 6 bases and J by 5 bases, 3 bases remained unmatched. CDR3 nucleotide sequence: TGTGCCAGCAGGACAGGGCTTTATGGCTACACCTTC. Translating gives CASRTGLYGYTF.

The DNA of the CDR3 is TGTGCCAGCAGTTTATCTGCGACAGGGTATAATTCACCCCTCCACTTT. Translating it yields CASSLSATGYNSPLHF. The chain employs TRBV27 and TRBJ1-6, with TRBD1 identical over 7 bases. The CDR3 loop spans 16 amino acids. Losses at the gene ends were 0 bases for V and 4 bases for J; bases not matched to a gene: 3. Germline loops: CDR1 MNHEY, CDR2 SMNVEV (reference sequence).

The V and J genes are TRBV6-4 and TRBJ2-2; TRBD2 is a possible D gene (5 bases). The V end was cut by 0 bases, the J end by 5 bases, with 10 bases between. This CDR3 is 15 amino acids long. Per the germline V gene, CDR1 is MRHNA and CDR2 is SNTAGT. CDR3 coding DNA: TGTGCCAGCAGTGACTCGGCTAGCCGGACCGGGGAGCTGTTTTTT. Translating it yields CASSDSASRTGELFF.

The CDR3: CASSFALAPTYEQYF. Written as DNA, the CDR3 is TGTGCCAGCAGCTTTGCACTAGCGCCTACCTACGAGCAGTACTTC. This chain links TRBV7-3 with TRBJ2-7, with 7 bases fitting TRBD2. CDR3 length equals 15 residues. CDR1 SGHTA and CDR2 FQGTGA come from the germline V gene. Germline trimming cut 3 bases from V and 2 bases from J; bases unmatched to any gene: 7.

V gene TRBV5-1 combines with J gene TRBJ2-1; TRBD1 agrees at 9 bases. The germline V gene has CDR1 SGHRS and CDR2 YFSETQ. J gave up 0 bases and V 7 bases, and 2 bases lay outside the gene matches. The CDR3 consists of 14 residues. The CDR3 DNA follows: TGCGCCAGCCGACAGGGGGGCTCCTACAATGAGCAGTTCTTC. Its translation is CASRQGGSYNEQFF. Supplemented by reference TRBV5-1 and TRBJ2-1, the full variable domain reads KAGVTQTPRYLIKTRGQQVTLSCSPISGHRSVSWYQQTPGQGLQFLFEYFSETQRNKGNFPGRFSGRQFSNSRSEMNVSTLELGDSALYLCASRQGGSYNEQFFGPGTRLTVL.

The chain combines TRBV18 with TRBJ2-5, with D tentatively TRBD1 (5 bases). Trimming cost V 3 bases and J 1 base, with 12 bases left between them. The CDR3 runs to 15 residues. Germline-derived CDR1 and CDR2 are KGHSH and LQKENI. CDR3 protein: CASSPPFQGQETQYF. The CDR3 DNA reads as TGTGCCAGCTCACCCCCCTTTCAGGGCCAAGAGACCCAGTACTTC.

The rearrangement links TRBV13 to TRBJ2-7; D perhaps matches TRBD2 (6 bases). The CDR3 is made up of 14 amino acids. The germline V gene has CDR1 PRHDT and CDR2 FYEKMQ (reference sequence). The ends were cut back, 2 bases at V and 3 bases at J, with 11 bases in the middle. The CDR3 protein is CASSLRDWSYEQYF. CDR3 nucleotides: TGTGCCAGCAGCTTACGGGACTGGAGCTACGAGCAGTACTTC.

J is TRBJ2-3 and V is TRBV9; 13 positions match TRBD2. This CDR3 is built from 20 residues. CDR1 and CDR2 (germline): SGDLS, YYNGEE. V shed 0 bases, J shed 2 bases, and the junction held 12 bases outside the gene matches. In DNA, the CDR3 is TGTGCCAGCAGCGTAGACGGACTAGCGGGGGTTCTACCTCTCACAGATACGCAGTATTTT. Protein: CASSVDGLAGVLPLTDTQYF.

The chain is built from TRBV9 and TRBJ2-2, with TRBD1 identical over 11 bases. The V segment lost 4 bases and the J segment 7 bases; nucleotides outside the gene matches: 6. CDR1 is SGDLS, CDR2 YYNGEE, per germline. The CDR3 covers 15 residues. CDR3 loop: CASSSDRGLSGELFF. The CDR3 DNA sequence: TGTGCCAGCAGCTCGGACAGGGGGCTTAGCGGGGAGCTGTTTTTT.

V gene TRBV9 combines with J gene TRBJ1-2; 12 bases match TRBD1. V shed 0 bases, J shed 6 bases, and the junction held 12 bases outside the gene matches. Per the germline V gene, CDR1 is SGDLS and CDR2 is YYNGEE. The CDR3 spans 18 residues. The CDR3 loop reads CASSVAWGGTGGSDGYTF. As DNA, the CDR3 is TGTGCCAGCAGCGTAGCTTGGGGAGGGACAGGGGGCTCTGATGGCTACACCTTC.

The chain is built from TRBV20-1 and TRBJ2-3; D not resolved. Trimming took 3 bases from V and 1 from J, leaving 5 bases between them. The CDR3 extends over 12 amino acids. From germline, CDR1 is DFQATT and CDR2 SNEGSKA (reference sequence). CDR3 region: CSASLRTDTQYF. The CDR3 DNA reads TGCAGTGCTAGTCTCCGCACAGATACGCAGTATTTT.

This clone was counted once. The chain couples TRBV5-6 to TRBJ1-2; D not certain. The germline gives CDR1 SGHDT, CDR2 YYEEEE. Trimming took off 0 bases at V and 8 bases at J, with 17 bases between the two ends. The CDR3 sequence is 15 residues long. In DNA, the CDR3 is TGTGCCAGCAGCTTGGGAGGGTTAGTTGTGAGGGGCTACACCTTC. This gives the protein CASSLGGLVVRGYTF.

The V and J genes are TRBV3-1 (or the pseudogene TRBV3-2) and TRBJ2-1; 7 bases fit TRBD1. Germline V gene lookup returns CDR1 LGHDT and CDR2 YNNKEL (reference sequence). The trim removed 0 bases at V and 0 bases at J, leaving 14 bases unmatched. This CDR3 has 20 residues. CDR3 in DNA: TGTGCCAGCAGCCAAGAGATGGGACAGCCACCAAAAAGCTCCTACAATGAGCAGTTCTTC. Translated, it gives CASSQEMGQPPKSSYNEQFF.

The chain recombines TRBV2 with TRBJ1-2; 7 nucleotides match TRBD1. Germline values: CDR1 SNHLY, CDR2 FYNNEI. J was trimmed by 1 base and V by 3 bases; bases with no gene match: 11. The CDR3 has 17 residues. The chain's CDR3 is CASSERATGKVNYGYTF. The DNA for the CDR3 is TGTGCCAGCAGTGAGCGGGCGACAGGGAAAGTTAACTATGGCTACACCTTC.

V and J are TRBV7-9 and TRBJ2-1; weak D call: TRBD2 (7 bases). The germline V gene encodes CDR1 SEHNR and CDR2 FQNEAQ (reference sequence). Between the trimmed V and J ends, which lost 10 bases and 4 bases, there was a span of 20 bases. This CDR3 is 15 amino acids long. The CDR3 here is CATERDTVMYNEQFF. Written as DNA, the CDR3 is TGTGCCACCGAGCGGGACACCGTAATGTACAATGAGCAGTTCTTC.

The chain couples TRBV28 to TRBJ2-4; 8 positions match TRBD2. The CDR3 runs 13 residues. Germline V gives CDR1 MDHEN, CDR2 SYDVKM. With 8 bases clipped from V and 7 bases from J, the junction kept 7 bases outside the gene matches. CDR3 nucleotide sequence: TGTGCCAGCGGGCGGGAGGCCGGGAACATTCAGTACTTC. Amino acid sequence: CASGREAGNIQYF.

This rearrangement joins TRBV10-2 to TRBJ2-4, with D tentatively TRBD2 (6 bases). The V gene's germline CDR1 is WSHSY and CDR2 SAAADI. This CDR3 comprises 13 residues. V lost 0 bases, J lost 7 bases, and 7 bases lay in between. CDR3: CASSESAGNIQYF. CDR3 coding DNA: TGCGCCAGCAGTGAGTCCGCGGGGAACATTCAGTACTTC.